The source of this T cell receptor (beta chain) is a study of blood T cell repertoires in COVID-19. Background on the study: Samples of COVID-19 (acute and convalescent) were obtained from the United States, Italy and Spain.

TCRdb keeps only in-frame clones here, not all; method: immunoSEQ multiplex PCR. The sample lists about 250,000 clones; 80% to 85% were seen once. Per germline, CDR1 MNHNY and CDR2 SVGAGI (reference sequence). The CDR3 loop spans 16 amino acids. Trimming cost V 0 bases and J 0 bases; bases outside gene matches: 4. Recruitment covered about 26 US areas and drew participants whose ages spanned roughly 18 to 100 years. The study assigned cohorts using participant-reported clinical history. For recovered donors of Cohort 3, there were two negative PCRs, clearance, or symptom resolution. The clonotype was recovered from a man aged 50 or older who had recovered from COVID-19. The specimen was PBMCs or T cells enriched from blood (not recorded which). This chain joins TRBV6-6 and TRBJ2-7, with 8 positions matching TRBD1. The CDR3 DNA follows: TGTGCCAGCAGTTACTCTAGGACAGGGTACTCCTACGAGCAGTACTTC. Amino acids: CASSYSRTGYSYEQYF.